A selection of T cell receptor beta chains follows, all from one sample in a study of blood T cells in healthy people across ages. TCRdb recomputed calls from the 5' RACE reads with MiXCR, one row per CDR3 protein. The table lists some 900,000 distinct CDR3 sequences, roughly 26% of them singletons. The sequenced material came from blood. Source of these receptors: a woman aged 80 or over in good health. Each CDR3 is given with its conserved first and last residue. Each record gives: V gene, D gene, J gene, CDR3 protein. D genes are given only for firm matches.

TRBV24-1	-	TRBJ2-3	CATSDPGDVTDTQYF
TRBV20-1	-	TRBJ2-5	CSLVTNGLSYEQYF
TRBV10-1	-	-	CASRESGPQETQFF
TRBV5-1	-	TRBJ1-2	CASSLEAGGANYGYTF
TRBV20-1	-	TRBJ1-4	CSARRGSGSEKLFF
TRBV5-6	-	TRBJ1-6	CASSLGTWTDNSPLHF
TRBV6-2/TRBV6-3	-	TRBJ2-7	CAGGHGGSYEQYF
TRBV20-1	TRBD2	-	CSASSWERERGDETQYF
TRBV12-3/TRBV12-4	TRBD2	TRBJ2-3	CASRATSGGATDTQYF
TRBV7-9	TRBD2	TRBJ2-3	CASSTTSGGTPSTDTQYF
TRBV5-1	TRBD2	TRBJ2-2	CASSSGLAGTRELFF
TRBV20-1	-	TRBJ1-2	CSATGRGGGYGYTF
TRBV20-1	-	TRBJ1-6	CSVPRGGSSYNSPLHF
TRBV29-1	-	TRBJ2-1	CSVEVGALNEQFF
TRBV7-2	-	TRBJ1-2	CASSLGQTGGYTF
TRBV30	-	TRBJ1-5	CAWSSGANQPQHF